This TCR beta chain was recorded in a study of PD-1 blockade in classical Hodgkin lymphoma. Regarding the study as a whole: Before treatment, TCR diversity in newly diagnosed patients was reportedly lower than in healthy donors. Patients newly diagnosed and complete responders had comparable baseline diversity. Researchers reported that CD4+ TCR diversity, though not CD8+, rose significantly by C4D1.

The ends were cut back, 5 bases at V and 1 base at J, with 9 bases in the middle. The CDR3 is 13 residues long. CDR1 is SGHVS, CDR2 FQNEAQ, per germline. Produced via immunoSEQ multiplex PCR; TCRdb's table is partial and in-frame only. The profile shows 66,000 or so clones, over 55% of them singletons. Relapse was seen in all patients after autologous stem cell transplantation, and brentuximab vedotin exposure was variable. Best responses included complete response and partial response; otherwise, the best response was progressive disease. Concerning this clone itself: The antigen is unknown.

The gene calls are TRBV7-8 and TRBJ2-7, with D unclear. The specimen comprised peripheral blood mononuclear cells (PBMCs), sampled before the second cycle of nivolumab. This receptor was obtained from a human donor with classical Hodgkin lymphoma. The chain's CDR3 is CASSPVVSYEQYF. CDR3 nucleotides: TGTGCCAGCAGCCCTGTAGTATCCTACGAGCAGTACTTC.